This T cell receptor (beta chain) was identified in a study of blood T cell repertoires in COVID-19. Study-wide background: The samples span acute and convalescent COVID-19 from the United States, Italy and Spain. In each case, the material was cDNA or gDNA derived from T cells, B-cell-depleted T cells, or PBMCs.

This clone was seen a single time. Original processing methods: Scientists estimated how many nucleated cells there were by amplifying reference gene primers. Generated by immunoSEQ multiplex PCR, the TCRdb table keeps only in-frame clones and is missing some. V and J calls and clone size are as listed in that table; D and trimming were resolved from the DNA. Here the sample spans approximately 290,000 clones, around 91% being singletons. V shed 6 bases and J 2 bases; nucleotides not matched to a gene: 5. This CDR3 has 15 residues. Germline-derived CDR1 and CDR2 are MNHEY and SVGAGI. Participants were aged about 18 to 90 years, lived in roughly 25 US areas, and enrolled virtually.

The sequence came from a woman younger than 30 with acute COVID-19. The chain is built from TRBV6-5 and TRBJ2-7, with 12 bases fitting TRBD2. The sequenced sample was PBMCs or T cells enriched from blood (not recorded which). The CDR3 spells CASSQRLAGAYEQYF. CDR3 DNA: TGTGCCAGCAGCCAACGACTAGCGGGAGCCTACGAGCAGTACTTC.